This TCR beta chain was documented in a study of control samples from healthy donors and cancer patients. Profiling relied on immunoSEQ multiplex PCR, and the TCRdb table lists in-frame clones only, not all of them. Found here are 100,000 or so clones, more than 85% of them singletons; the top ten hold 7.8%. The ends were cut back, 4 bases at V and 3 bases at J, with 18 bases in the middle. There are 16 residues in the CDR3. CDR1 and CDR2 from the germline V gene are LGHDT and YNNKEL (reference sequence). Sequencing input: blood. The sequence derives from a man aged 25-40 years in good health. The chain couples TRBV3-1 (or the pseudogene TRBV3-2) to TRBJ2-5; D may be TRBD2 (5 bases). The CDR3, as DNA: TGTGCCAGCAGCCTCCTGGGCCGGGATGGGGAAGAGACCCAGTACTTC. It is translated as CASSLLGRDGEETQYF.